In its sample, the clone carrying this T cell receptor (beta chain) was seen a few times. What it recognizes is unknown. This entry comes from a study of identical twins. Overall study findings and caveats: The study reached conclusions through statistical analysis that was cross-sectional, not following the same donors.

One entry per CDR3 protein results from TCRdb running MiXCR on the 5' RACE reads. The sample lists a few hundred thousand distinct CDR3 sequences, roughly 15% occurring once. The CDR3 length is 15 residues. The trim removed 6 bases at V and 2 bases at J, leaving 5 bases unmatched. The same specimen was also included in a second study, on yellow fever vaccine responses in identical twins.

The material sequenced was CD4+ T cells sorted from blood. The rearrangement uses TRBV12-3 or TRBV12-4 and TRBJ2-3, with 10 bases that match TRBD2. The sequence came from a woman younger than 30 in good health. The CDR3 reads CASRRTSGDTDTQYF. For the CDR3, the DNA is TGTGCCAGCAGGAGAACTAGCGGGGACACAGATACGCAGTATTTT.